The clone carrying this T cell receptor beta chain occurred many times. Its matching antigen is unknown. Trimming removed 2 bases from V and 4 bases from J; junction bases left unmatched: 2. Per germline, CDR1 LNHDA and CDR2 SQIVND (reference sequence). This CDR3 contains 15 residues. Genomic DNA provided the template from which TCR beta VDJ and CDR3 profiles were obtained. In TCRdb, the reads were re-called with MiXCR into one record per CDR3 protein. The sample has around 140,000 distinct CDR3 sequences, around two fifths seen once; the top ten hold less than 8.5%. The data belong to a study of CD8+CD57+ T cells in acquired aplastic anemia. The study's findings and limits: In CD8+ cells, Simpson's diversity showed no significant difference between patients and controls. Both patients and controls carried the same twenty-nine CD8+ CDR3 sequences.

The source is a human donor in good health, serving as a control. Sequenced sample: sorted CD4+, CD8+, or CD8+CD57+ T cells (not recorded which) from PBMCs. The V and J genes are TRBV19 and TRBJ2-1, with TRBD2 matching 10 bases. CDR3 residues: CASSISSGRYNEQFF. CDR3 nucleotide sequence: TGTGCCAGTAGTATAAGTAGCGGGAGGTACAATGAGCAGTTCTTC. Using reference TRBV19 and TRBJ2-1 for the parts outside the CDR3, the full variable domain is DGGITQSPKYLFRKEGQNVTLSCEQNLNHDAMYWYRQDPGQGLRLIYYSQIVNDFQKGDIAEGYSVSREKKESFPLTVTSAQKNPTAFYLCASSISSGRYNEQFFGPGTRLTVL.